This T cell receptor beta chain was profiled in a study of human T cells and chemical hapten exposure. The CDR3 has 15 residues. Germline loops: CDR1 MGHRA, CDR2 YSYEKL. The V end lost 2 bases, the J end lost 5 bases, and 15 bases lay between the germline ends. Per the original methods: With a range of 23,224 to 690,600, the median per sample was about 87,000 TCRs. Via MiXCR, TCRdb re-called the RACE reads, giving one row per CDR3 protein. TCRdb, not the original authors, processed these V and J calls. The sample has about 200,000 distinct CDR3 sequences; around 23% are singletons. The time point: patch test 3, about 24 weeks after DPC sensitization. Treatment meaning: therapeutic diphenylcyclopropenone sensitization with weekly scalp DPC.

The chain recombines TRBV4-1 with TRBJ1-1; TRBD1 might be the D (6 bases). This clonotype originated in a woman aged 40-49 years with alopecia areata. Some clones in this sample may be carry-over from other donors' samples. This sample comprised whole blood, obtained in connection with sensitization to the hapten diphenylcyclopropenone (DPC). The CDR3 reads CASSQLQGAGTEAFF. The CDR3 nucleotides read TGCGCCAGCAGCCAATTACAGGGCGCAGGAACTGAAGCTTTCTTT.